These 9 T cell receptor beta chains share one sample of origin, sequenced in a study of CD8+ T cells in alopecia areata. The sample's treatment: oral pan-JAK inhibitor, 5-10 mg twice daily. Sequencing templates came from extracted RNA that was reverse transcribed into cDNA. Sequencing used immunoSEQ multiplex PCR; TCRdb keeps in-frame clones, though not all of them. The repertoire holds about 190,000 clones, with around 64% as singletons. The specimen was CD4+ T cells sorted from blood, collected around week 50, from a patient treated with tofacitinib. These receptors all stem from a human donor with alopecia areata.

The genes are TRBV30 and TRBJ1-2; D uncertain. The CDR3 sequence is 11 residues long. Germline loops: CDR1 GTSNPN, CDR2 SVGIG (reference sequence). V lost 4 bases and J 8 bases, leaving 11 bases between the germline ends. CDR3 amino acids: CAWTLSGGYTF. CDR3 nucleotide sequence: TGTGCCTGGACGTTATCGGGCGGCTACACCTTC.

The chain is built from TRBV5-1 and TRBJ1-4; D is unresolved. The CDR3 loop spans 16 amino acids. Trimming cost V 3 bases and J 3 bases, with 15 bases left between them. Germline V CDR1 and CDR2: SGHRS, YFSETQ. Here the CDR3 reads CASSSRGEAANEKLFF. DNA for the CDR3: TGCGCCAGCAGCTCCCGGGGAGAAGCAGCTAATGAAAAACTGTTTTTT.

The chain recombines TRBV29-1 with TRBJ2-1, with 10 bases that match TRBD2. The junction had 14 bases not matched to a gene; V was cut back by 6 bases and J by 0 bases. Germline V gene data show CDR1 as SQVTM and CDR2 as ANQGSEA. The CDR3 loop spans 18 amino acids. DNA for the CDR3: TGCAGCGTCCCCAATAAGCGGGGGGGACCCAGCTCCTACAATGAGCAGTTCTTC. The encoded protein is CSVPNKRGGPSSYNEQFF.

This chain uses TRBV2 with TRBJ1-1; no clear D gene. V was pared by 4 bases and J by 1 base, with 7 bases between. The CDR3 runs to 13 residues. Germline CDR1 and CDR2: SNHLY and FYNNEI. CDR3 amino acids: CASSVGENTEAFF. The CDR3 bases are TGTGCCAGCAGTGTTGGAGAGAACACTGAAGCTTTCTTT.

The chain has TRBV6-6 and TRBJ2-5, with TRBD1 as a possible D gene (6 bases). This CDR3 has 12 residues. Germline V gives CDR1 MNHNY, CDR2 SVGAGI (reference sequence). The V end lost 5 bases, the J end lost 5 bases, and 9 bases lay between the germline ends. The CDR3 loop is CASSIRGETQYF. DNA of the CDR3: TGTGCCAGCAGTATCAGGGGTGAGACCCAGTACTTC.

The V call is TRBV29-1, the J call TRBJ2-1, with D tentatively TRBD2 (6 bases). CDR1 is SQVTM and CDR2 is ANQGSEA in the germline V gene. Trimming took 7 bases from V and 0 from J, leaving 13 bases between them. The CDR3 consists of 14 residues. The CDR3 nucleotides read TGCAGCGCCGTAGCGGCAAGCTCCTACAATGAGCAGTTCTTC. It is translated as CSAVAASSYNEQFF.

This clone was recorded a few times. CDR3 DNA: TGTGCCTGGAGTGTACAGGGGGGGGCCCGAGAGACCCAGTACTTC. It translates to CAWSVQGGARETQYF. The chain combines TRBV30 with TRBJ2-5; D possibly corresponds to TRBD1 (8 bases). CDR3 length equals 15 residues. Germline CDR1 is GTSNPN and CDR2 is SVGIG (reference sequence). The ends were cut back, 0 bases at V and 4 bases at J, with 15 bases in the middle.

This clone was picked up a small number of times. The CDR3 is CSVDENSYGYTF. CDR3 DNA: TGCAGCGTTGACGAGAACTCTTATGGCTACACCTTC. The genes are TRBV29-1 and TRBJ1-2; D is undetermined. The CDR3 totals 12 residues. V was clipped by 3 bases and J by 5 bases, with 10 bases between them. Germline V gene lookup returns CDR1 SQVTM and CDR2 ANQGSEA. Full variable domain (rest looked up from reference TRBV29-1 and TRBJ1-2): SAVISQKPSRDICQRGTSLTIQCQVDSQVTMMFWYRQQPGQSLTLIATANQGSEATYESGFVIDKFPISRPNLTFSTLTVSNMSPEDSSIYLCSVDENSYGYTFGSGTRLTVV.

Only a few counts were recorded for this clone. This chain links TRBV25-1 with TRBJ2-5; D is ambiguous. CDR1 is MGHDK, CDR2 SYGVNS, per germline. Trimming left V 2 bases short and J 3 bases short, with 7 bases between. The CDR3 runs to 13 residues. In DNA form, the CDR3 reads TGTGCCAGCAGTGAAAAGAACGAAGAGACCCAGTACTTC. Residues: CASSEKNEETQYF.